Detailed here is one TCR beta chain. Per the study methods: By means of reference gene primer amplification, nucleated cell counts were estimated. Clones were sequenced by immunoSEQ multiplex PCR, and TCRdb holds only the in-frame ones, with some missing. V and J calls and clone size are copied from that table; D and trimming were computed from the DNA. In the table there are about 420,000 clones, roughly 89% of which are singletons. The ends were cut back, 4 bases at V and 2 bases at J, with 12 bases in the middle. The CDR3 runs to 14 residues. Looked up from germline, CDR1 is SGHKS and CDR2 is YYEKEE (reference sequence). This entry belongs to a study of blood T cell repertoires in COVID-19. Study background: Acute-phase and convalescent COVID-19 samples originated in the United States, Italy and Spain.

Followed longitudinally, the Seattle patients had been enrolled during active infection. The J gene is TRBJ1-2, the V gene TRBV5-5; D gene uncertain. The specimen sequenced was peripheral blood. The source is a man aged 18 to 30 with COVID-19, enrolled during active disease. Here the CDR3 DNA reads TGTGCCAGCAGCGACGTCGGGGTCAACTATGGCTACACCTTC. Translation: CASSDVGVNYGYTF. The variable domain in full, with the rest retrieved from reference TRBV5-5 and TRBJ1-2, is DAGVTQSPTHLIKTRGQQVTLRCSPISGHKSVSWYQQVLGQGPQFIFQYYEKEERGRGNFPDRFSARQFPNYSSELNVNALLLGDSALYLCASSDVGVNYGYTFGSGTRLTVV.